These 8 T cell receptor beta chains came from one sample sequenced in a study of blood T cell repertoires in COVID-19. Profiled with immunoSEQ multiplex PCR; TCRdb holds only in-frame clones, not every one. The table shows fewer than 85,000 clones, with 88% occurring only once. What was sequenced was peripheral blood. These receptor sequences come from a human donor in a cohort sampled during active COVID-19.

This sequence joins TRBV12-5 and TRBJ2-3; no clear D gene. V was clipped by 5 bases and J by 2 bases, with 8 bases between them. The germline CDR1 and CDR2 sequences are LGHNT and FRNRAP. The CDR3 covers 13 residues. Here the CDR3 reads CASGLEPTDTQYF. The CDR3 DNA is TGTGCTAGTGGTCTAGAACCCACAGATACGCAGTATTTT.

The chain is built from TRBV29-1 and TRBJ2-5; D may be TRBD2 (6 bases). Germline CDR1 and CDR2: SQVTM and ANQGSEA. This CDR3 is built from 13 residues. Between the trimmed V and J ends, which lost 6 bases and 10 bases, there was a span of 21 bases. In DNA, the CDR3 is TGCAGCGTGCGGGGACCGGGAGAGGTGGGCCAGTACTTC. The encoded protein is CSVRGPGEVGQYF.

The chain employs TRBV2 and TRBJ1-4, with 7 bases that match TRBD1. CDR3 length: 14 residues. Per the germline V gene, CDR1 is SNHLY and CDR2 is FYNNEI. J lost 8 bases, V lost 5 bases, and 8 bases had no gene match. Here the CDR3 DNA reads TGTGCCAGCAGTCGCGACAGGGAAGAAGAAAAACTGTTTTTT. It yields the protein CASSRDREEEKLFF.

V usage is TRBV6-2 or TRBV6-3 and J usage is TRBJ1-2; 7 bases map to TRBD1. The germline V gene has CDR1 MNHEY and CDR2 SVGEGT. J lost 1 base, V lost 5 bases, and 7 bases had no gene match. CDR3 length equals 15 residues. In DNA, the CDR3 is TGTGCCAGCAGTGGGGGACAGCGAAATAACTATGGCTACACCTTC. Amino acids: CASSGGQRNNYGYTF.

The chain recombines TRBV3-1 (or the pseudogene TRBV3-2) with TRBJ1-2; D not certain. CDR3 size: 14 residues. V dropped 4 bases and J dropped 3 bases, with 12 bases sitting between them. The germline gives CDR1 LGHDT, CDR2 YNNKEL (reference sequence). The CDR3 DNA sequence: TGTGCCAGCAGCCGGGTCCCGAGGGACTATGGCTACACCTTC. Translating it yields CASSRVPRDYGYTF.

The rearrangement uses TRBV5-1 and TRBJ2-1; 9 bases are a match to TRBD1. The CDR3 is made up of 16 amino acids. The ends lost 0 bases at V and 8 bases at J; junction bases unmatched: 9. The V gene's germline CDR1 is SGHRS and CDR2 YFSETQ. The CDR3 reads CASSLEISGQGDEQFF. The CDR3 nucleotides read TGCGCCAGCAGCTTGGAAATTTCGGGACAGGGCGATGAGCAGTTCTTC.

The chain is built from TRBV6-5 and TRBJ1-2, with 10 bases lining up with TRBD1. The CDR3 sequence is 13 residues long. Germline V gives CDR1 MNHEY, CDR2 SVGAGI. J lost 7 bases, V lost 6 bases, and 5 bases had no gene match. This CDR3 is CASRGDRGLGYTF. In nucleotides, the CDR3 is TGTGCCAGCAGAGGGGACAGGGGTCTTGGCTACACCTTC.

The genes are TRBV6-2 or TRBV6-3 and TRBJ2-3; 11 nucleotides align to TRBD2. The germline gives CDR1 MNHEY, CDR2 SVGEGT. This CDR3 comprises 17 residues. V shed 6 bases and J 2 bases; nucleotides not matched to a gene: 10. CDR3 nucleotides: TGTGCCAGCAGCAGAATCTCTAGCGGGGGGACCACAGATACGCAGTATTTT. It is translated as CASSRISSGGTTDTQYF.